These T cell receptor beta chains were read from a single sample in a study of blood T cell repertoires in COVID-19. The protocol was immunoSEQ multiplex PCR, while the TCRdb copy is restricted to in-frame clones and leaves out a portion. Of 150,000 to 200,000 clones detected, 80% to 85% appear once; the ten largest clones hold 6% to 8.5%. Sequenced sample: peripheral blood. The receptors here all came from a woman in her 70s with COVID-19, enrolled during active disease. CDR3s include the opening cysteine and the closing phenylalanine or tryptophan. Fields, in order: D gene, J gene, V gene, CDR3 length, CDR3 DNA, CDR3 protein. D genes are given only for firm matches.

>NA|TRBJ2-4|TRBV11-3|13
TGTGCCAGCAGCCCCCGGGACATGGACATTCAGTACTTC
CASSPRDMDIQYF
>NA|TRBJ2-2|TRBV10-1|11
TGCGCCAGCAGTCGCACCGGGGAGCTGTTTTTT
CASSRTGELFF
>NA|TRBJ1-3|TRBV10-3|13
TGTGCCATCAAAAGGGGCTCTGGAAACACCATATATTTT
CAIKRGSGNTIYF
>NA|TRBJ1-5|TRBV28|15
TGTGCCAGCAGTCCCAGGGTCTTTAGCAATCAGCCCCAGCATTTT
CASSPRVFSNQPQHF
>NA|TRBJ2-3|TRBV6-5|15
TGTGCCAGCAGTTACTCGATGGCGGTTGAAGGTACGCAGTATTTT
CASSYSMAVEGTQYF
>NA|TRBJ1-2|TRBV18|14
TGTGCCAGCTCACCACCCACAGGTCTCTATGGCTACACCTTC
CASSPPTGLYGYTF
>TRBD1|TRBJ1-2|TRBV28|11
TGTGCCAGCAGTTTGACAGGGAGCTACACCTTC
CASSLTGSYTF
>NA|TRBJ2-7|TRBV5-4|13
TGTGCCAGCAGCTTGGCGCGGGACTACGAGCAGTACTTC
CASSLARDYEQYF
>TRBD2|TRBJ2-7|TRBV28|19
TGTGCCAGCAGTTTTAGCCGAGCGGGGGTGTCCCTAAGCTCCTACGAGCAGTACTTC
CASSFSRAGVSLSSYEQYF
>NA|TRBJ2-7|TRBV3-1/TRBV3-2|15
TGTGCCAGCAGCCAAGTACTCGGACACTACTACGAGCAGTACTTC
CASSQVLGHYYEQYF
>NA|TRBJ2-7|TRBV5-5|13
TGTGCCAGCAGCTTGGGTTTCCCGGGCGAGCAGTACTTC
CASSLGFPGEQYF
>TRBD1|TRBJ1-5|TRBV28|13
TGTGCCAGCAGTTTACCAGGGGGCCAGCCCCAGCATTTT
CASSLPGGQPQHF